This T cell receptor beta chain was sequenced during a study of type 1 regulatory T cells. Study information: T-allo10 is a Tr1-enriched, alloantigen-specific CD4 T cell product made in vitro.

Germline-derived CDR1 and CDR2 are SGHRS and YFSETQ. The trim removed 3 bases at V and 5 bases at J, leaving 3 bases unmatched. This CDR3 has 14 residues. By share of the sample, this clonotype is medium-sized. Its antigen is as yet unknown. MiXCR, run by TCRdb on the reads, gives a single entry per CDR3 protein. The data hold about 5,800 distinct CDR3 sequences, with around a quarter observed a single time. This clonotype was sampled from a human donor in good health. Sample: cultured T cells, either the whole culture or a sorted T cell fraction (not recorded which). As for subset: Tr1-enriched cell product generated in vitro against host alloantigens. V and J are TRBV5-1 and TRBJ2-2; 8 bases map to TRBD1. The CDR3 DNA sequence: TGCGCCAGCAGCTCGTGGACAGGGACCGGGGAGCTGTTTTTT. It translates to CASSSWTGTGELFF.